Listed here are 22 T cell receptor beta chains from one sample, sequenced in a study of T cell repertoires in cytomegalovirus infection (dated by TCRdb to between 2018 and 2021). The antigens for these receptors are not known. In light of the paper, this sample's treatment or condition label describes: in vitro stimulation with specific CMV peptide epitopes to enrich CMV-specific T cells. The sequencing machine was an Illumina HiSeq 1500. TCRdb reran the public reads through fastp at Q25 and MiXCR, keeping productive beta chains. Each record represents a unique CDR3 protein, reported with the most common genes and DNA among its rows. Across this sample there are fewer than 900,000 distinct CDR3 sequences, with 29% seen only once. Of the sample, about an eighth is held by the ten largest clones. The starting material was cultured CD8+ T cells from PBMCs, obtained from culture after CMV antigen stimulation. These receptors were collected from a human donor in good health (CMV status not recorded). Some clones in this sample may be carry-over from other donors' samples.

The chain is built from TRBV6-6 and TRBJ1-2; possible D gene TRBD1, 5 bases. The CDR3 consists of 16 residues. Per the germline V gene, CDR1 is MNHNY and CDR2 is SVGAGI (reference sequence). With 7 bases removed from V and 4 bases from J, the gap between germline ends came to 22 bases. The chain's CDR3 is CASISKSGGFVYGYTF. The CDR3 DNA follows: TGTGCCAGCATTTCCAAAAGCGGGGGGTTCGTCTATGGCTACACCTTC.

In its sample, this clonotype was seen many times. The chain employs TRBV29-1 and TRBJ1-2; possible D gene TRBD1, 6 bases. Trimming left V 2 bases short and J 2 bases short, with 9 bases between. Germline V gene sequence: CDR1 SQVTM, CDR2 ANQGSEA. The CDR3 sequence is 13 residues long. The CDR3 DNA reads TGCAGCGTTGAAACAGGGAGCAACTATGGCTACACCTTC. Translation: CSVETGSNYGYTF.

This clonotype was found a few times. V is TRBV10-3 and J is TRBJ2-3, with TRBD2 identical over 11 bases. After removal of 7 bases from V and 3 bases from J, the junction contained 3 bases not matched to a gene. Looked up from germline, CDR1 is ENHRY and CDR2 is SYGVKD. The CDR3 loop spans 14 amino acids. CDR3 nucleotides: TGTGCCATCAAAACTAGCGGGGGAACAGATACGCAGTATTTT. This sequence encodes CAIKTSGGTDTQYF.

This clonotype was counted between two and nine times. The J gene is TRBJ1-2, the V gene TRBV12-3 or TRBV12-4; tentatively, D is TRBD1 (5 bases). The CDR3 is 14 amino acids. V was pared by 3 bases and J by 5 bases, with 13 bases between. This chain's CDR3 is CASSFSQGVYGYTF. CDR3 DNA sequence: TGTGCCAGCAGTTTCTCCCAGGGAGTGTATGGCTACACCTTC.

The rearrangement joins TRBV4-2 to TRBJ1-2; no clear D gene. Trimming cost V 3 bases and J 3 bases, with 11 bases left between them. The CDR3 extends over 14 amino acids. Per the germline V gene, CDR1 is LGHNA and CDR2 is YNFKEQ. CDR3 DNA sequence: TGTGCCAGCAGCCAGCCCGATAGTTACTATGGCTACACCTTC. Amino acids: CASSQPDSYYGYTF.

The chain recombines TRBV27 with TRBJ2-7; TRBD1 or TRBD2 may be the D gene (5 bases each). CDR1 is MNHEY, CDR2 SMNVEV, per germline (reference sequence). Trimming stripped 1 base from V and 2 bases from J, with 12 bases between. There are 15 residues in the CDR3. Here the CDR3 DNA reads TGTGCCAGCAGTTTATACCCGGGACCCACCTACGAGCAGTACTTC. Translated, it gives CASSLYPGPTYEQYF.

This clonotype was detected a few times. This chain uses TRBV7-2 with TRBJ2-5; D unclear. This CDR3 spans 13 amino acids. CDR1 is SGHTA, CDR2 FQGNSA, per germline. Trimming took 3 bases from V and 5 from J, leaving 10 bases between them. CDR3 region: CASSLAASETQYF. The CDR3 region has the DNA TGTGCCAGCAGCTTGGCGGCATCGGAGACCCAGTACTTC.

The sample holds a few counts of this clonotype. J is TRBJ1-1 and V is TRBV6-1; TRBD1 might be the D (5 bases). The germline gives CDR1 MNHNS, CDR2 SASEGT. V was trimmed by 5 bases and J by 3 bases, leaving 16 bases between them. The CDR3 is 15 residues long. CDR3 nucleotide sequence: TGTGCCAGCAGTCGGACCGGGACGGATGACACTGAAGCTTTCTTT. Amino acids: CASSRTGTDDTEAFF.

The sample holds a few counts of this clonotype. The chain combines TRBV20-1 with TRBJ2-1, with 8 bases aligning to TRBD2. With 3 bases clipped from V and 3 bases from J, the junction kept 1 base outside the gene matches. Germline assignment: CDR1 DFQATT and CDR2 SNEGSKA (reference sequence). CDR3 length: 13 residues. DNA of the CDR3: TGCAGTGCTAGCGGGGGGGACTACAATGAGCAGTTCTTC. Its protein is CSASGGDYNEQFF.

Only a few counts were recorded for this clonotype. CDR3 loop: CASSYSRRGHQPQHF. CDR3 in DNA: TGTGCCAGCAGTTACTCGAGGAGGGGGCATCAGCCCCAGCATTTT. The genes are TRBV6-2 or TRBV6-3 and TRBJ1-5; 7 bases are a match to TRBD1. Germline V gene lookup returns CDR1 MNHEY and CDR2 SVGEGT. Trimming cost V 0 bases and J 5 bases; bases outside gene matches: 4. This CDR3 contains 15 residues.

The genes are TRBV12-3 or TRBV12-4 and TRBJ1-5, with no clear D. The CDR3 has 15 amino acids. With 2 bases removed from V and 3 bases from J, the gap between germline ends came to 11 bases. CDR3 sequence: CASSLNEGSNQPQHF. The CDR3 bases are TGTGCCAGCAGTTTAAATGAGGGATCCAATCAGCCCCAGCATTTT.

V gene TRBV4-1 combines with J gene TRBJ2-2; D uncertain. The CDR3 extends over 16 amino acids. CDR1 and CDR2 (germline): MGHRA, YSYEKL. Trimming cost V 0 bases and J 6 bases, with 14 bases left between them. CDR3 DNA: TGCGCCAGCAGCCAAGATCGGATGGGGTATTCCGGGGAGCTGTTTTTT. Amino acids: CASSQDRMGYSGELFF.

The genes are TRBV9 and TRBJ2-7; the D gene is possibly TRBD1 (5 bases). The CDR3 is 13 residues long. Per the germline V gene, CDR1 is SGDLS and CDR2 is YYNGEE. Between the trimmed V and J ends, which lost 0 bases and 6 bases, there was a span of 10 bases. The CDR3 region is CASSVGQFSEQYF. The CDR3 DNA sequence: TGTGCCAGCAGCGTAGGACAGTTCAGCGAGCAGTACTTC.

In its sample, this clonotype was seen once. The chain uses TRBV14 and TRBJ2-4, with D perhaps TRBD2 (5 bases). Germline values: CDR1 SGHDN, CDR2 FVKESK. There are 12 residues in the CDR3. The V end was cut by 2 bases, the J end by 7 bases, with 6 bases between. This CDR3 reads CASSQRGNIQYF. CDR3 bases: TGTGCCAGCAGCCAAAGAGGGAACATTCAGTACTTC.

This clonotype was picked up many times. The rearrangement joins TRBV7-2 to TRBJ2-2, with TRBD1 identical over 10 bases. The CDR3 covers 16 residues. Germline V gives CDR1 SGHTA, CDR2 FQGNSA. Germline trimming cut 5 bases from V and 9 bases from J; bases unmatched to any gene: 12. The CDR3 sequence is CASSPGTGDWGRELFF. Here the CDR3 DNA reads TGTGCCAGCAGCCCAGGGACAGGGGATTGGGGGAGGGAGCTGTTTTTT. Supplemented by reference TRBV7-2 and TRBJ2-2, the full variable domain reads GAGVSQSPSNKVTEKGKDVELRCDPISGHTALYWYRQSLGQGLEFLIYFQGNSAPDKSGLPSDRFSAERTGGSVSTLTIQRTQQEDSAVYLCASSPGTGDWGRELFFGEGSRLTVL.

This clonotype was seen a handful of times. This chain links TRBV7-9 with TRBJ1-1; a weak D match, TRBD1 (6 bases). This CDR3 has 15 residues. Deletions cut 6 bases from V and 0 bases from J, with 14 bases between. Germline CDR1 SEHNR, CDR2 FQNEAQ (reference sequence). The DNA for the CDR3 is TGTGCCAGCAGACCACAGGGAAGTATGAACACTGAAGCTTTCTTT. Its protein is CASRPQGSMNTEAFF.

This clonotype was observed a handful of times. V and J are TRBV28 and TRBJ2-1; 12 bases line up with TRBD2. After removal of 5 bases from V and 7 bases from J, the junction contained 9 bases not matched to a gene. The CDR3 has 16 residues. Looked up from germline, CDR1 is MDHEN and CDR2 is SYDVKM. DNA for the CDR3: TGTGCCAGCAGTCAATGGACTAGCGGGGAAAAAAATGAGCAGTTCTTC. This sequence encodes CASSQWTSGEKNEQFF.

The rearrangement links TRBV2 to TRBJ2-1; 12 bases fit TRBD2. Germline CDR1 and CDR2: SNHLY and FYNNEI. This CDR3 is 16 amino acids long. V was clipped by 8 bases and J by 0 bases; unmatched bases: 5. The CDR3 here is CASVRTSGDSYNEQFF. DNA for the CDR3: TGTGCCAGCGTTCGGACTAGCGGGGACTCCTACAATGAGCAGTTCTTC.

V and J are TRBV2 and TRBJ1-1; 10 nucleotides agree with TRBD1. J gave up 0 bases and V 8 bases, and 6 bases lay outside the gene matches. CDR3 length: 15 residues. Looked up from germline, CDR1 is SNHLY and CDR2 is FYNNEI. The CDR3 DNA sequence: TGTGCCAGCGGGACAGGGGCTGGGATGAACACTGAAGCTTTCTTT. It is translated as CASGTGAGMNTEAFF.

This chain links TRBV24-1 with TRBJ2-1; D is possibly TRBD1 (6 bases). This CDR3 region has 15 residues. CDR1 is KGHDR and CDR2 is SFDVKD in the germline V gene. Trimming left V 4 bases short and J 0 bases short, with 9 bases between. The CDR3 sequence: CATSDLQGSYNEQFF. The CDR3 DNA reads as TGTGCCACCAGTGACCTACAGGGCTCCTACAATGAGCAGTTCTTC.

The rearrangement links TRBV7-9 to TRBJ2-1; 9 nucleotides agree with TRBD1. The CDR3 extends over 15 amino acids. With V trimmed by 5 bases and J by 6 bases, 8 bases remained unmatched. CDR1 and CDR2 (germline): SEHNR, FQNEAQ (reference sequence). The CDR3 DNA reads TGTGCCAGCAGCACCGGGACAGGGTTTCTCAATGAGCAGTTCTTC. It encodes CASSTGTGFLNEQFF. Using reference TRBV7-9 and TRBJ2-1 for the parts outside the CDR3, the full variable domain is DTGVSQNPRHKITKRGQNVTFRCDPISEHNRLYWYRQTLGQGPEFLTYFQNEAQLEKSRLLSDRFSAERPKGSFSTLEIQRTEQGDSAMYLCASSTGTGFLNEQFFGPGTRLTVL.

This clonotype was seen ten or more times. This sequence joins TRBV12-3 or TRBV12-4 and TRBJ1-2; 9 nucleotides agree with TRBD1. V trimming: 5 bases; J trimming: 4 bases; junction bases outside the gene matches: 8. CDR3 length: 15 residues. For the CDR3, the DNA is TGTGCCAGCAGTCCAACAGGGGGCGTTAGCTATGGCTACACCTTC. Its protein product is CASSPTGGVSYGYTF.